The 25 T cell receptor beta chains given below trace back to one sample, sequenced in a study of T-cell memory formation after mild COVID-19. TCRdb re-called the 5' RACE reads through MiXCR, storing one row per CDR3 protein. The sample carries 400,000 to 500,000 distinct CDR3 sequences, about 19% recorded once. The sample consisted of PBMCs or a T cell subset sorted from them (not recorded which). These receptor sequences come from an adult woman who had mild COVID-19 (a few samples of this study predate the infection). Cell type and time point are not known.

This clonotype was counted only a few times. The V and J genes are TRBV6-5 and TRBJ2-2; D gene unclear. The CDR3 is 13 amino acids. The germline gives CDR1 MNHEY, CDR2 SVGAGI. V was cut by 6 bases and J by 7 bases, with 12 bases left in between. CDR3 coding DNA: TGTGCCAGCAGGAAGGGTCTGGTCGGGGAGCTGTTTTTT. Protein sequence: CASRKGLVGELFF.

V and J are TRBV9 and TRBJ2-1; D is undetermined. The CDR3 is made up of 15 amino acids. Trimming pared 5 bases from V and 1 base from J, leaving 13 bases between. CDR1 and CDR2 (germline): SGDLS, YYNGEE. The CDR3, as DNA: TGTGCCAGCAGAGGAGATTCCCTTTCCTACAATGAGCAGTTCTTC. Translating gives CASRGDSLSYNEQFF.

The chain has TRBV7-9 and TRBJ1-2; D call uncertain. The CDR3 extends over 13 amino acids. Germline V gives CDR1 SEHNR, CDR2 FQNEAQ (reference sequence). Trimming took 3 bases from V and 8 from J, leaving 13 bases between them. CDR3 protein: CASSFDDRRGYTF. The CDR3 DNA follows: TGTGCCAGCAGCTTCGATGATCGGAGGGGCTACACCTTC. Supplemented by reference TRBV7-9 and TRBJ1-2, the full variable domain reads DTGVSQNPRHKITKRGQNVTFRCDPISEHNRLYWYRQTLGQGPEFLTYFQNEAQLEKSRLLSDRFSAERPKGSFSTLEIQRTEQGDSAMYLCASSFDDRRGYTFGSGTRLTVV.

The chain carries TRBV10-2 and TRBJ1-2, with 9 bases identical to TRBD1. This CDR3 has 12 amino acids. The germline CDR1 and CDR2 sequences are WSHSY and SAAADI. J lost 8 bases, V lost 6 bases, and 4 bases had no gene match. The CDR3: CASSGTGRGYTF. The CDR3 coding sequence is TGCGCCAGCAGCGGGACAGGGCGAGGCTACACCTTC.

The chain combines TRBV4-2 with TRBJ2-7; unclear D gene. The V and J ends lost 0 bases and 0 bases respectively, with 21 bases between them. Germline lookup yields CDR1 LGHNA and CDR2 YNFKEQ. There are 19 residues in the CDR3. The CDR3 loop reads CASSQDPTRVLLSSYEQYF. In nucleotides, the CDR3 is TGTGCCAGCAGCCAAGACCCCACTCGCGTACTGTTAAGCTCCTACGAGCAGTACTTC.

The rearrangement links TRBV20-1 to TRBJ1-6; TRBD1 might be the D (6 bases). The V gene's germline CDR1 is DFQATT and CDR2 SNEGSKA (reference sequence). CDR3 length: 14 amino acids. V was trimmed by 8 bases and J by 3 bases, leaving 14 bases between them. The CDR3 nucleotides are TGCAGTACTCGGGGGGCAGGCTATAATTCACCCCTCCACTTT. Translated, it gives CSTRGAGYNSPLHF.

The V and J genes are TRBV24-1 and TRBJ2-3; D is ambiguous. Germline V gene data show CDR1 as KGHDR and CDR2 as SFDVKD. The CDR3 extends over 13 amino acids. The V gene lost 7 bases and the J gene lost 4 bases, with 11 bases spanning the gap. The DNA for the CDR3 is TGTGCCACCAGCCAAACCGATCCAGATACGCAGTATTTT. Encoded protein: CATSQTDPDTQYF.

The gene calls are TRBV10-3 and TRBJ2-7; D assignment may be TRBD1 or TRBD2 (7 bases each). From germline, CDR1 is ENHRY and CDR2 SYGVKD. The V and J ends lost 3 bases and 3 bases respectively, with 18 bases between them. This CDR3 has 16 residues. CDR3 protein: CAISDLQGREDYEQYF. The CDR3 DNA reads TGTGCCATCAGTGACTTACAGGGGAGGGAGGACTACGAGCAGTACTTC.

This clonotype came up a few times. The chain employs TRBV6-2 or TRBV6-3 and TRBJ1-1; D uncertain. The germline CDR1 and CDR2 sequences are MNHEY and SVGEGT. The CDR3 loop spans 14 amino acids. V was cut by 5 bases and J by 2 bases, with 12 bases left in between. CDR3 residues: CASSRTTTNTEAFF. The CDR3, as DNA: TGTGCCAGCAGTCGGACCACAACTAACACTGAAGCTTTCTTT.

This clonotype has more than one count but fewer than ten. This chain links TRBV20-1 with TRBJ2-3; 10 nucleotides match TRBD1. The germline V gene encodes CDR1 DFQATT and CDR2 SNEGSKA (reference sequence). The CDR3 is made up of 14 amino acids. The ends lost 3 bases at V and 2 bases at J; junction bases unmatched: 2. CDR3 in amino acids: CSASGTGDTDTQYF. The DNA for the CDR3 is TGCAGTGCTAGCGGGACAGGGGACACAGATACGCAGTATTTT.

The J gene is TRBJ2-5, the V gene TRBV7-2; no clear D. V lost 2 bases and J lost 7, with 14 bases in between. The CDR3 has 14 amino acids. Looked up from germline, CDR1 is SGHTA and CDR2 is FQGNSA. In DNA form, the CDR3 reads TGTGCCAGCAGCTTAATGAACAGACCAGGGACCCAGTACTTC. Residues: CASSLMNRPGTQYF.

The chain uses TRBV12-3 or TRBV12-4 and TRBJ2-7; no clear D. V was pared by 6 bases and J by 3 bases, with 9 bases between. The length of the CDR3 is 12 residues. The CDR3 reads CASSGPVYEQYF. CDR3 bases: TGTGCCAGCAGCGGACCCGTCTACGAGCAGTACTTC.

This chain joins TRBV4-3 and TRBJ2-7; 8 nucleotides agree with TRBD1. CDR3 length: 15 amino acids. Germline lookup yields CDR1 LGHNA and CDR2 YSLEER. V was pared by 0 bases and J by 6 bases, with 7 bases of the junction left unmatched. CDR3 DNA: TGCGCCAGCAGCCAAGACCCGGGACAGGTCACCGAGCAGTACTTC. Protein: CASSQDPGQVTEQYF.

The CDR3 spells CASSDSGSLSYNEQFF. CDR3 nucleotide sequence: TGTGCCAGCAGTGATAGCGGGAGTTTATCCTACAATGAGCAGTTCTTC. The rearrangement links TRBV6-2 or TRBV6-3 to TRBJ2-1; the match to TRBD2 covers 9 bases. Germline CDR1 is MNHEY and CDR2 is SVGEGT. The CDR3 is 16 residues long. Trimming removed 5 bases from V and 1 base from J; junction bases left unmatched: 6.

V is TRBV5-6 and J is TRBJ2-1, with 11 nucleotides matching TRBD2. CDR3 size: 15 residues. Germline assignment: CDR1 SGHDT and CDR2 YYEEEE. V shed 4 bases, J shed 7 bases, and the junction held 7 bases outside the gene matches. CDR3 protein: CASSRGTSGRNEQFF. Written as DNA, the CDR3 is TGTGCCAGCAGCAGGGGGACTAGCGGTCGGAATGAGCAGTTCTTC.

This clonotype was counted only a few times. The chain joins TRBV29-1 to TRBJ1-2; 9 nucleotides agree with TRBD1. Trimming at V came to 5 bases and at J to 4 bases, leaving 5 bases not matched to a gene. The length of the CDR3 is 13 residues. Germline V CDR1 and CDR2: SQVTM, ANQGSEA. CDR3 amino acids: CSVTRTGVYGYTF. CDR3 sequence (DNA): TGCAGCGTTACGAGGACAGGGGTCTATGGCTACACCTTC.

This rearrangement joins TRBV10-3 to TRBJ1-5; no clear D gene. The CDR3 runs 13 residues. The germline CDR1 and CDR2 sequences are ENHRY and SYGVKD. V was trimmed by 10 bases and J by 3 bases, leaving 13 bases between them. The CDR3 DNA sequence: TGTGCCACTCGAGGGATATCCAATCAGCCCCAGCATTTT. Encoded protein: CATRGISNQPQHF.

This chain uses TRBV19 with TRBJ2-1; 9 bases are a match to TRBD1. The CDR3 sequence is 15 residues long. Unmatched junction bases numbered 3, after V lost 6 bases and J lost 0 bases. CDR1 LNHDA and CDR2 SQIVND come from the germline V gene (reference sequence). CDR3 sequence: CASRMTGGSYNEQFF. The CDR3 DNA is TGTGCCAGTAGAATGACAGGGGGCTCCTACAATGAGCAGTTCTTC. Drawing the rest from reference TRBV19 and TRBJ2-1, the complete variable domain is DGGITQSPKYLFRKEGQNVTLSCEQNLNHDAMYWYRQDPGQGLRLIYYSQIVNDFQKGDIAEGYSVSREKKESFPLTVTSAQKNPTAFYLCASRMTGGSYNEQFFGPGTRLTVL.

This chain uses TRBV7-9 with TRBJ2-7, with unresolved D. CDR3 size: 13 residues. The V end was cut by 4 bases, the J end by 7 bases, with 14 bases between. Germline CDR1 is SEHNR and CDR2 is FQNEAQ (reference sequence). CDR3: CASSSSGFREQYF. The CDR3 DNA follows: TGTGCCAGCAGCTCCTCAGGCTTCAGGGAGCAGTACTTC.

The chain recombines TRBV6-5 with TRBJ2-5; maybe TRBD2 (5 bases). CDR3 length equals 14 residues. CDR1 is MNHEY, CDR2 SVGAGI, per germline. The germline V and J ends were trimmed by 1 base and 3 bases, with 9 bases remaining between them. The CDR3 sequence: CASSYWEKEETQYF. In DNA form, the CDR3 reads TGTGCCAGCAGTTACTGGGAGAAGGAAGAGACCCAGTACTTC.

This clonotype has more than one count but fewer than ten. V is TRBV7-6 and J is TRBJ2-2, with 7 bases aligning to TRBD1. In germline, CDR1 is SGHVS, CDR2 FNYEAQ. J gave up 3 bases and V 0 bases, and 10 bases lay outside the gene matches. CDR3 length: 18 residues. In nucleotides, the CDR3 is TGTGCCAGCAGCTTAGCTCACAGGGGTCCGGTGGACACCGGGGAGCTGTTTTTT. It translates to CASSLAHRGPVDTGELFF.

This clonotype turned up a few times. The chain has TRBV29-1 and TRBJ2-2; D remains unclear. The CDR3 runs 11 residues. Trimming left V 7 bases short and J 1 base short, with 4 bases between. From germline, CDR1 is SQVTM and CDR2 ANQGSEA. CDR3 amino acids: CSGLNTGELFF. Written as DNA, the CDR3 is TGCAGCGGACTGAACACCGGGGAGCTGTTTTTT.

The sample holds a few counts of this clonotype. The CDR3 reads CASRKDRAEGYGYTF. The CDR3 coding sequence is TGTGCCAGCCGGAAGGACAGGGCTGAAGGCTATGGCTACACCTTC. The chain combines TRBV7-8 with TRBJ1-2, with TRBD1 matching over 8 bases. V shed 8 bases and J 4 bases; nucleotides not matched to a gene: 12. This CDR3 contains 15 residues. Germline CDR1 reads SGHVS; CDR2 reads FQNEAQ.

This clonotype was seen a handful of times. The CDR3 sequence is CASMAGPDEQYF. CDR3 sequence (DNA): TGTGCCAGTATGGCAGGGCCGGACGAGCAGTACTTC. V and J are TRBV19 and TRBJ2-7; a possible D gene is TRBD1 (5 bases). The CDR3 consists of 12 residues. Germline-derived CDR1 and CDR2 are LNHDA and SQIVND (reference sequence). The V gene lost 7 bases and the J gene lost 5 bases, with 12 bases spanning the gap.

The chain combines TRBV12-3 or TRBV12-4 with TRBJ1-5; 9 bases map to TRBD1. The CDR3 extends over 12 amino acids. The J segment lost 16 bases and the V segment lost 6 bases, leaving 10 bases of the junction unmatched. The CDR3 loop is CASSPSGDRVHF. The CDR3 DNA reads TGTGCCAGCAGCCCGAGTGGGGACAGGGTCCATTTT.